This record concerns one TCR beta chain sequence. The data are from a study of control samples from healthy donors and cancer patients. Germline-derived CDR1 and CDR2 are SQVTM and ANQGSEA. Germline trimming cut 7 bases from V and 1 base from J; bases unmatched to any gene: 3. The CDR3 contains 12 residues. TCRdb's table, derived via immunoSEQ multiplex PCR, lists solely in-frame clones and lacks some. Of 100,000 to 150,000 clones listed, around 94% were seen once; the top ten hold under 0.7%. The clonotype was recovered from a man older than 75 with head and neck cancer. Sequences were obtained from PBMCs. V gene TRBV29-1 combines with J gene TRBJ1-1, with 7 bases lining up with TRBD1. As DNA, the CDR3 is TGCAGCGGGGGACAGCAGAACACTGAAGCTTTCTTT. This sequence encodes CSGGQQNTEAFF.